A single sample is the source of the 18 T cell receptor beta chains below, sequenced in a study of STAT3 mutations in large granular lymphocyte leukemia. General study findings and limits: Every T-cell large granular lymphocyte leukemia patient had at least one immunodominant TCR beta clonotype.

Sequencing used immunoSEQ multiplex PCR; TCRdb keeps in-frame clones, though not all of them. Among thousands of clones listed, approximately 39% were seen once. Their cognate antigens are unknown. The sequenced material came from peripheral blood mononuclear cells. The receptor set was obtained from a man aged 60-69 years with T-cell large granular lymphocyte leukemia. Some clones in this sample may be carry-over from other donors' samples.

In this sample, this clone turned up a few times. This chain uses TRBV5-5 with TRBJ2-7, with D perhaps TRBD2 (5 bases). The CDR3 totals 13 residues. Between the trimmed V and J ends, which lost 4 bases and 8 bases, there was a span of 16 bases. In germline, CDR1 is SGHKS, CDR2 YYEKEE (reference sequence). The CDR3 loop is CASSAALASQQYV. As DNA, the CDR3 is TGTGCCAGCAGCGCTGCTCTCGCTAGCCAGCAGTACGTC.

The rearrangement uses TRBV5-1 and TRBJ1-1; D is undetermined. The V gene lost 0 bases and the J gene lost 3 bases, with 12 bases spanning the gap. Per germline, CDR1 SGHRS and CDR2 YFSETQ. The CDR3 is 15 amino acids. This CDR3 is CASSLESRADTEAFF. CDR3 DNA sequence: TGCGCCAGCAGCTTGGAGAGCCGGGCGGACACTGAAGCTTTCTTT. The full variable domain, rest sourced from reference TRBV5-1 and TRBJ1-1, is KAGVTQTPRYLIKTRGQQVTLSCSPISGHRSVSWYQQTPGQGLQFLFEYFSETQRNKGNFPGRFSGRQFSNSRSEMNVSTLELGDSALYLCASSLESRADTEAFFGQGTRLTVV.

The J gene is TRBJ1-3, the V gene TRBV5-4; the D gene is possibly TRBD1 (6 bases). The CDR3 extends over 13 amino acids. Germline loops: CDR1 SGHNT, CDR2 YYREEE (reference sequence). The V and J ends lost 0 bases and 9 bases respectively, with 10 bases between them. The CDR3 DNA reads TGTGCCAGCAGCTTGGTAGGGGGTAGCACCATATATTTT. It is translated as CASSLVGGSTIYF.

A few counts support this clone. This chain joins TRBV5-4 and TRBJ1-6; weak D call: TRBD1 (6 bases). Trimming stripped 5 bases from V and 12 bases from J, with 18 bases between. This CDR3 spans 14 amino acids. CDR1 and CDR2 (germline): SGHNT, YYREEE (reference sequence). The CDR3 loop is CASSLRQAIGPLHF. CDR3 nucleotides: TGTGCCAGCAGTTTACGACAGGCTATCGGACCCCTCCACTTT.

The table lists this clone with a few counts. This chain connects TRBV19 to TRBJ2-5, with D possibly TRBD2 on 6 matching bases. Trimming left V 3 bases short and J 5 bases short, with 13 bases between. Germline V lookup: CDR1 LNHDA, CDR2 SQIVND (reference sequence). The CDR3 sequence is 14 residues long. This CDR3 reads CASSIGREVETQYF. The CDR3, as DNA: TGTGCCAGTAGTATCGGTAGGGAGGTGGAGACCCAGTACTTC.

The V call is TRBV29-1, the J call TRBJ1-1, with TRBD1 as a possible D gene (5 bases). Between the trimmed V and J ends, which lost 5 bases and 6 bases, there was a span of 16 bases. Germline V gene lookup returns CDR1 SQVTM and CDR2 ANQGSEA. This CDR3 comprises 13 residues. The CDR3 nucleotides are TGCAGCGTTATCCTGAACACGGGGGCTGAAGCTTTCTTT. This encodes CSVILNTGAEAFF.

The rearrangement links TRBV6-6 to TRBJ2-7, with D maybe TRBD1 (6 bases). The germline gives CDR1 MNHNY, CDR2 SVGAGI (reference sequence). This CDR3 has 11 residues. V was clipped by 5 bases and J by 9 bases, with 11 bases between them. The CDR3 protein is CASSHQGLQYV. The CDR3 nucleotides are TGTGCCAGCAGTCACCAGGGGTTGCAGTACGTC.

This chain links TRBV5-6 with TRBJ2-4; 8 positions match TRBD1. CDR1 and CDR2 (germline): SGHDT, YYEEEE. The V segment lost 7 bases and the J segment 8 bases; nucleotides outside the gene matches: 11. This CDR3 spans 14 amino acids. The CDR3 here is CASSYRDRRYIQYF. CDR3 DNA: TGTGCCAGCTCCTACCGGGACAGGAGGTACATTCAGTACTTC.

The J gene is TRBJ2-7, the V gene TRBV18; D possibly corresponds to TRBD1 (6 bases). Per germline, CDR1 KGHSH and CDR2 LQKENI. V lost 5 bases to trimming and J lost 7 bases, with 18 bases between them. This CDR3 region has 14 residues. The CDR3 coding sequence is TGTGCCAGCTCAAGGATGGACAGTCCGGGGGAGCAGTACTTC. Translated: CASSRMDSPGEQYF.

This chain connects TRBV5-1 to TRBJ2-3; 8 nucleotides align to TRBD1. Trimming took 0 bases from V and 4 from J; bases not matched to a gene: 4. The germline CDR1 and CDR2 sequences are SGHRS and YFSETQ. The CDR3 extends over 15 amino acids. The DNA for the CDR3 is TGCGCCAGCAGCTTGGAGGACAGGGTTGCAGATACGCAGTATTTT. Translation: CASSLEDRVADTQYF.

The rearrangement joins TRBV7-9 to TRBJ1-1; D call uncertain. The V end was cut by 6 bases, the J end by 4 bases, with 15 bases between. The CDR3 has 14 residues. The germline V gene has CDR1 SEHNR and CDR2 FQNEAQ (reference sequence). The CDR3: CASSTLTGGTEAFF. The CDR3 DNA sequence: TGTGCCAGCAGTACACTAACGGGAGGCACTGAAGCTTTCTTT.

The chain joins TRBV10-2 to TRBJ2-3; no firm D call. The CDR3 spans 11 residues. The germline V and J ends were trimmed by 2 bases and 7 bases, with 4 bases remaining between them. Germline lookup yields CDR1 WSHSY and CDR2 SAAADI. The CDR3 DNA sequence: TGCGCCAGCAGTGAGGACAATACGCAGTATTTT. Residues: CASSEDNTQYF.

The rearrangement links TRBV6-6 to TRBJ1-2; D call uncertain. V shed 6 bases and J shed 8 bases, with 19 bases lying between them. The CDR3 is 14 residues long. CDR1 is MNHNY and CDR2 is SVGAGI in the germline V gene (reference sequence). The CDR3 DNA is TGTGCCAGCAGAGTCAGTGCGGGTCGTATGGGCTACACCTTC. Its translation: CASRVSAGRMGYTF.

The chain combines TRBV30 with TRBJ2-1, with no clear D. The germline V gene encodes CDR1 GTSNPN and CDR2 SVGIG (reference sequence). V lost 2 bases, J lost 9 bases, and 11 bases lay in between. CDR3 length: 12 residues. The CDR3 coding sequence is TGTGCCTGGAGTCGGCCCCTAGGTGAGCAGTTCTTC. Encoded protein: CAWSRPLGEQFF. The complete variable domain, with remaining parts taken from reference TRBV30 and TRBJ2-1, reads SQTIHQWPATLVQPVGSPLSLECTVEGTSNPNLYWYRQAAGRGLQLLFYSVGIGQISSEVPQNLSASRPQDRQFILSSKKLLLSDSGFYLCAWSRPLGEQFFGPGTRLTVL.

This clone was observed a handful of times. This chain links TRBV29-1 with TRBJ2-7; TRBD1 or TRBD2 may be the D gene (5 bases each). CDR1 and CDR2 from the germline V gene are SQVTM and ANQGSEA. V was shortened by 6 bases and J by 6 bases, with 15 bases between the two germline ends. The CDR3 is 12 residues long. The CDR3 loop is CSVGYGTGEQYV. CDR3 nucleotides: TGCAGCGTGGGATACGGGACGGGCGAGCAGTACGTC.

The J gene is TRBJ2-7, the V gene TRBV5-1; unclear D gene. Trimming stripped 3 bases from V and 2 bases from J, with 15 bases between. CDR3 length: 15 residues. The germline CDR1 and CDR2 sequences are SGHRS and YFSETQ. CDR3 bases: TGCGCCAGCAGCTCTATAGACCGCACCCCCTACGAGCAGTACTTC. Encoded protein: CASSSIDRTPYEQYF.

The chain has TRBV5-4 and TRBJ1-5; D unclear. Germline V gene sequence: CDR1 SGHNT, CDR2 YYREEE (reference sequence). The CDR3 runs 16 residues. Trimming took 6 bases from V and 2 from J, leaving 18 bases between them. CDR3 amino acids: CASTLLQKLGNQPQHF. In DNA form, the CDR3 reads TGTGCCAGCACCCTGTTACAGAAACTGGGCAATCAGCCCCAGCATTTT.

In its sample, this clone is medium-sized (0.01 to 0.1%). This chain uses TRBV5-1 with TRBJ1-4; D unresolved. The germline V gene encodes CDR1 SGHRS and CDR2 YFSETQ. The CDR3 extends over 12 amino acids. V lost 0 bases and J 13 bases, leaving 10 bases between the germline ends. CDR3 loop: CASSLDYGRLFF. In DNA, the CDR3 is TGCGCCAGCAGCTTGGACTACGGAAGACTGTTTTTT.